The clone carrying this T cell receptor (beta chain) came up a few times. Its antigen is not identified. V was clipped by 2 bases and J by 0 bases; unmatched bases: 7. Per germline, CDR1 MGHRA and CDR2 YSYEKL. This CDR3 has 18 amino acids. The sample belongs to a study of identical twins. A universal primer site was incorporated via template switching, and the cDNA contained unique molecular identifiers. TCRdb reprocessed the 5' RACE reads with MiXCR, giving one entry per CDR3 protein. Among fewer than 550,000 distinct CDR3 sequences, roughly 15% were seen once, and the ten largest hold 0.44%. Whole-study findings and limits: There is a chance that invariant MAIT and iNKT cells partially muddied zero-insertion analyses.

These data are also associated with another study on yellow fever vaccine responses in identical twins.

The V call is TRBV4-1, the J call TRBJ2-1; 10 bases are shared with TRBD2. Sample: CD4+ T cells sorted from blood. The origin of this receptor is a woman under 30 in good health. The CDR3 region has the DNA TGCGCCAGCAGCCAACTAGGGACTAGCGCGAGCTCCTACAATGAGCAGTTCTTC. Translated, it gives CASSQLGTSASSYNEQFF.